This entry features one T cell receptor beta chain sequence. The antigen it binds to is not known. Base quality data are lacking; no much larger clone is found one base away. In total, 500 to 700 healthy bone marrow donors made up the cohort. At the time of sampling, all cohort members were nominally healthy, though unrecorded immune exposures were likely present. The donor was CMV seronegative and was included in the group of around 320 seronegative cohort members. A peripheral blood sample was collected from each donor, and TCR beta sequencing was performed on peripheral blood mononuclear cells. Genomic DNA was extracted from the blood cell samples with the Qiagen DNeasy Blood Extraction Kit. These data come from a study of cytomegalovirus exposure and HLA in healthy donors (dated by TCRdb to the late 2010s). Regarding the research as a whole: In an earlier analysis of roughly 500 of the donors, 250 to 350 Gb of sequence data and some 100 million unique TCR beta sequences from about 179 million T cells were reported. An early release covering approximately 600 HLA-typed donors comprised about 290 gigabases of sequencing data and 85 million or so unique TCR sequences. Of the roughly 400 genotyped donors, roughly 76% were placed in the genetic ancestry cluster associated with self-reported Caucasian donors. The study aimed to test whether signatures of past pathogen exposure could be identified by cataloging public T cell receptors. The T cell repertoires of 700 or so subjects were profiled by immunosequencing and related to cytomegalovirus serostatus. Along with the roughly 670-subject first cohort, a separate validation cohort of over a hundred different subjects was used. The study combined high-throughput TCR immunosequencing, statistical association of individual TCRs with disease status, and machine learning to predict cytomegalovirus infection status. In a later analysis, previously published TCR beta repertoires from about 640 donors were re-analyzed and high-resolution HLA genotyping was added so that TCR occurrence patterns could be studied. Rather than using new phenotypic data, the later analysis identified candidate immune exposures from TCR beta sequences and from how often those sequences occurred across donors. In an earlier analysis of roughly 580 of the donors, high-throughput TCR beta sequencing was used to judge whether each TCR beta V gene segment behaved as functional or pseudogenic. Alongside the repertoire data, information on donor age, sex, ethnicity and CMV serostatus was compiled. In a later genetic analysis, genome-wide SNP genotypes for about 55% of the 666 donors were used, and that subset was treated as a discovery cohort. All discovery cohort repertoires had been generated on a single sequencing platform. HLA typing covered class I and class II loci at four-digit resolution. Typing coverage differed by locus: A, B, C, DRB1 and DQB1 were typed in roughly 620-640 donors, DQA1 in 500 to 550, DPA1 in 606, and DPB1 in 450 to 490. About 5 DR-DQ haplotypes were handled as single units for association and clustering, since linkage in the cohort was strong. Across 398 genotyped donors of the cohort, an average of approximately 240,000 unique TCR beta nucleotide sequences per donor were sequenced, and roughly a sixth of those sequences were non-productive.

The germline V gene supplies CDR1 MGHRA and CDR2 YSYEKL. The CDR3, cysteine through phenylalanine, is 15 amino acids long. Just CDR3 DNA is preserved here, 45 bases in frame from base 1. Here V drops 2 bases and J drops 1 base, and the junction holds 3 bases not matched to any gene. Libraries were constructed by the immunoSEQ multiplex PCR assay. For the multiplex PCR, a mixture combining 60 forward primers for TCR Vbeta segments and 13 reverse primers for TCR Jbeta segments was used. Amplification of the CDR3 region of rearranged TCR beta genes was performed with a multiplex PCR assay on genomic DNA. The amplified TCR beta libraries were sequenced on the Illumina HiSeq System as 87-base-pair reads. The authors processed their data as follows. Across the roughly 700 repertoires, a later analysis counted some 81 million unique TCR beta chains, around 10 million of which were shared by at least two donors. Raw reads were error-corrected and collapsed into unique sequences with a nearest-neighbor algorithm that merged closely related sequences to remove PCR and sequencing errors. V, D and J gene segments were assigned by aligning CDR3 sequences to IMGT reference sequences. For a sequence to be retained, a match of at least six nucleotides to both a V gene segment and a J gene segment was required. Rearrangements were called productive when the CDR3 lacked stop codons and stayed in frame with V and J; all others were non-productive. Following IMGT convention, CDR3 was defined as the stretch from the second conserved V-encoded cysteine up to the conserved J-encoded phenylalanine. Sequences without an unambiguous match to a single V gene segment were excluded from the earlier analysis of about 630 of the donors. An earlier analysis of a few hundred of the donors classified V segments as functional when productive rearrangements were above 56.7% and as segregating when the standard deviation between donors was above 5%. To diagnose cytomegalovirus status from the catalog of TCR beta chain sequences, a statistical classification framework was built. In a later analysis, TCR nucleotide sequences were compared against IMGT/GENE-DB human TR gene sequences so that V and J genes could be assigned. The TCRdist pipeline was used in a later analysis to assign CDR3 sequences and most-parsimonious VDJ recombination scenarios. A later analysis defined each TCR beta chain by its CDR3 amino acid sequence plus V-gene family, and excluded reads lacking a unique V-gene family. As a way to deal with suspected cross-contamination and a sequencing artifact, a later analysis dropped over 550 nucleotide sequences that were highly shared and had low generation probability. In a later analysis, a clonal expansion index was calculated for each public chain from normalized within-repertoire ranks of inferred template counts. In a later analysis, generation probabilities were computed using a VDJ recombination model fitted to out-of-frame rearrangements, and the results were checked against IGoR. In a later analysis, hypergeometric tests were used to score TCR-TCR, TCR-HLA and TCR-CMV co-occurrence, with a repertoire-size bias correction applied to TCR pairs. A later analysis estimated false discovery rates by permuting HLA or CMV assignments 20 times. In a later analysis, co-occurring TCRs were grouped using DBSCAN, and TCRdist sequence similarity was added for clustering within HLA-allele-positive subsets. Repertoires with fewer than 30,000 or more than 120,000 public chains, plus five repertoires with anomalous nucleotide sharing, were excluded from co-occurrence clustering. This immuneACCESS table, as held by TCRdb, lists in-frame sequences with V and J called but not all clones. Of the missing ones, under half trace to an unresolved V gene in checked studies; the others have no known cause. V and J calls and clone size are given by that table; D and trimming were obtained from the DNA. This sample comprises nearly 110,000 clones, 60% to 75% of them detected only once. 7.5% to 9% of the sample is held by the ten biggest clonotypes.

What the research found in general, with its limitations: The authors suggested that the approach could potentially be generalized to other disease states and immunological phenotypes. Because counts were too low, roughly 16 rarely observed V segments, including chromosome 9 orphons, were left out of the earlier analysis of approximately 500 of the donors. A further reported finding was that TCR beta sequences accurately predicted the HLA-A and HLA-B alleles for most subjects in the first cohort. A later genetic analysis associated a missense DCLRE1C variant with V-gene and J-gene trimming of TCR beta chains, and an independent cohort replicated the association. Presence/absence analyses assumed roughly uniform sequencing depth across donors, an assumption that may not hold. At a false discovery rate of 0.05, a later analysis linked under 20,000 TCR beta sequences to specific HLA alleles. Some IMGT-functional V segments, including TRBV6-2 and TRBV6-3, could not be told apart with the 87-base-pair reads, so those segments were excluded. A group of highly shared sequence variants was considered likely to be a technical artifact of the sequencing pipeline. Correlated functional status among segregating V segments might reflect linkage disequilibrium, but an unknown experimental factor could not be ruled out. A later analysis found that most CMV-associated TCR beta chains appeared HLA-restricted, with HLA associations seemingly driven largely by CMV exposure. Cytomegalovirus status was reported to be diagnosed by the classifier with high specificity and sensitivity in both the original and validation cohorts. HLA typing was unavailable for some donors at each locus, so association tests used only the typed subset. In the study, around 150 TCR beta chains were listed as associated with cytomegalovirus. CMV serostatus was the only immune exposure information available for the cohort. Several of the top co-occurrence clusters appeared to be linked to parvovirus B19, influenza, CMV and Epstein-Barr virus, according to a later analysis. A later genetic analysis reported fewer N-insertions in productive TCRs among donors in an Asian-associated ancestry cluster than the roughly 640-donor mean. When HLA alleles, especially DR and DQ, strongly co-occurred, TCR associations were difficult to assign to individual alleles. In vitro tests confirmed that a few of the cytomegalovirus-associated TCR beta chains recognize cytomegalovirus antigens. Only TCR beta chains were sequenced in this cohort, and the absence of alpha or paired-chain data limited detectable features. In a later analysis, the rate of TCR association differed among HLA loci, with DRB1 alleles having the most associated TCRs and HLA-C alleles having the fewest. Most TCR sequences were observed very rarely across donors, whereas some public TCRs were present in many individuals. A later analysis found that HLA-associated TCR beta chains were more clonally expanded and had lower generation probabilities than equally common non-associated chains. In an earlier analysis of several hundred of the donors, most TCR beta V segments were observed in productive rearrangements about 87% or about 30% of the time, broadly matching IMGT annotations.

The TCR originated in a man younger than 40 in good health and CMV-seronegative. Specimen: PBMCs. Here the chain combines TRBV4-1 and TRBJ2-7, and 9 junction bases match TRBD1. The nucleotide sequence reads TGCGCCAGCAGCCAAAGGACAGGGGAATCCTACGAGCAGTACTTC. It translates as CASSQRTGESYEQYF.